This T cell receptor beta chain was recovered during a study of blood T cell repertoires in COVID-19. Study as a whole: The United States, Italy and Spain were the sources of the acute and convalescent COVID-19 samples. In each case, the material was cDNA or gDNA derived from T cells, B-cell-depleted T cells, or PBMCs.

Germline trimming cut 4 bases from V and 5 bases from J; bases unmatched to any gene: 18. This CDR3 comprises 19 residues. Germline-derived CDR1 and CDR2 are SGHRS and YFSETQ. Patients at the Seattle site were enrolled during active infection and followed longitudinally. Original data processing: Amplifying reference gene primers gave estimates of nucleated cell counts. Assay used: immunoSEQ multiplex PCR; TCRdb lists only in-frame clones, some missing. V, J and clone size are taken as reported in that table, and D and trimming were inferred from the DNA itself. The data contain 390,000 or so clones, approximately 88% of them seen just once; the ten biggest clones take up about 2.9%.

Sequenced sample: peripheral blood. The TCR sequence derives from a woman aged 30 to 39 with COVID-19, enrolled during active disease. The chain couples TRBV5-1 to TRBJ2-5; 12 bases align to TRBD2. CDR3 nucleotides: TGCGCCAGCAGCCCGAGGTCTACTCAGACTAGCGGGGGTGGGGAGACCCAGTACTTC. This encodes CASSPRSTQTSGGGETQYF.